The present TCR beta chain was sequenced within a study of shared clonotypes between healthy human individuals. Here immunoSEQ multiplex PCR was the method, and the copy in TCRdb shows in-frame clones only, minus some. Seen here are about 2 million clones, over 85% observed once, and the top ten hold more than 0.1%. V was cut by 5 bases and J by 7 bases, with 9 bases left in between. Germline V CDR1 and CDR2: GTSNPN, SVGIG (reference sequence). This CDR3 spans 11 amino acids. All of the donors resided in Nashville, Tennessee, and each was a Caucasian adult. Broader study findings: Blood was the only sampled material, and tissue repertoires likely differ.

Details on this clone: Its antigen is unidentified.

The chain couples TRBV30 to TRBJ2-1; no reliable D call. The sample was naive CD4+ T cells sorted from blood. Subset denoted: CD45RA+ positively selected. The source of this sequence is a man aged 18-30 years in good health. The DNA for the CDR3 is TGTGCCTGGGGAGAGTTGAATGAGCAGTTCTTC. Amino acids: CAWGELNEQFF.